The rows below give T cell receptor beta chains drawn from one sample of a study of shared clonotypes between healthy human individuals. TCRdb keeps only in-frame clones here, not all; method: immunoSEQ multiplex PCR. The sample contains about 120,000 clones, over 65% of which appear only once. The sample consisted of memory CD8+ T cells sorted from blood. These receptors all come from a woman aged 30 to 39 in good health. Both conserved end residues are part of each CDR3. A D gene is named only where the DNA matches it firmly. Clone size, where shown, is once, few, many, or a class for clones that have expanded.

V,size,D,J,DNA,CDR3
TRBV7-3,NA,NA,TRBJ2-3,TGTGCCAGCAGCTTTAATCAGGGCACAGATACGCAGTATTTT,CASSFNQGTDTQYF
TRBV9,NA,TRBD1,TRBJ2-7,TGTGCCAGCAGCGGTGCTTACAGGGGCTCCTACGAGCAGTACTTC,CASSGAYRGSYEQYF
TRBV25-1,many,NA,TRBJ2-7,TGTGCCAGCATCGGGCACGACCCCTACGAGCAGTACTTC,CASIGHDPYEQYF
TRBV25-1,once,NA,TRBJ2-5,TGTGCCAGCAGTGTTGAAGAGACCCAGTACTTC,CASSVEETQYF
TRBV27,NA,NA,TRBJ2-7,TGTGCCAGCAGTTTTCGCCCGCCTTACGAGCAGTACTTC,CASSFRPPYEQYF
TRBV6-1,NA,TRBD2,TRBJ2-5,TGTGCCAGCAGTGCCTTAGGACTAGCGGGAGGGCGGGAGACCCAGTACTTC,CASSALGLAGGRETQYF
TRBV5-1,NA,NA,TRBJ2-7,TGCGCCAGCAGCCAGGGCCGCTACGAGCAGTACTTC,CASSQGRYEQYF
TRBV27,many,NA,TRBJ2-4,TGTGCCAGCAGTTTCATTACGGAAGCCAAAAACATTCAGTACTTC,CASSFITEAKNIQYF
TRBV19,NA,TRBD2,TRBJ2-7,TGTGCCAGTAGTATAGCCCTAGCGGCCGAGCAGTACTTC,CASSIALAAEQYF
TRBV19,NA,NA,TRBJ1-4,TGTGCCAGTAGTAGTGACCAGGGAGTAGGTGAAAAACTGTTTTTT,CASSSDQGVGEKLFF
TRBV4-2,medium-sized,TRBD2,TRBJ2-1,TGTGCCAGCAGCCAAGATCAGAGCGGGGCCCCATCGTCTGAGCAGTTCTTC,CASSQDQSGAPSSEQFF
TRBV19,NA,TRBD1,TRBJ2-1,TGTGCCAGTAGCCAAATGAGGAGGGACAGGGAGGACAATGAGCAGTTCTTC,CASSQMRRDREDNEQFF
TRBV6-4,NA,TRBD2,TRBJ2-7,TGTGCCAGCAGTCCTACTAGCGGGGACTCCTACGAGCAGTACTTC,CASSPTSGDSYEQYF
TRBV6-1,NA,TRBD1,TRBJ1-5,TGTGCCAGCAGTGAAGCCCAGGCTTGGGACAGGTTCTTCTTCTCTCAGCCCCAGCATTTT,CASSEAQAWDRFFFSQPQHF
TRBV11-2,NA,NA,TRBJ2-7,TGTGCCAGCAGCTTCTACCCCAACCCGGAGCAGTACTTC,CASSFYPNPEQYF
TRBV7-8,once,TRBD2,TRBJ2-1,TGTGCCAGCAGCTTAGAGGGACTAGCGGCGGTTGATGAGCAGTTCTTC,CASSLEGLAAVDEQFF
TRBV18,NA,TRBD2,TRBJ2-3,TGTGCCAGCTCACCGGCTCTAGCGGGAGCAGATACGCAGTATTTT,CASSPALAGADTQYF
TRBV4-1,NA,NA,TRBJ1-5,TGCGCCAGCAGCCAAACTCCTCGGCAGAAGAATAATCAGCCCCAGCATTTT,CASSQTPRQKNNQPQHF
TRBV6-1,NA,NA,TRBJ1-3,TGTGCCAGCATAAAGGAGTCTGGAAACACCATATATTTT,CASIKESGNTIYF
TRBV6-6,many,NA,TRBJ2-2,TGTGCCAGCTACGGAGCCGGGGAGCTGTTTTTT,CASYGAGELFF
TRBV5-4,NA,TRBD1,TRBJ2-7,TGTGCCAGCAGGAAGGACAGGGGGCCGCAGGACGAGCAGTACTTC,CASRKDRGPQDEQYF
TRBV7-8,NA,TRBD2,TRBJ2-7,TGTGCCAGCAGCTACTACTGGACTAGGTTTAGCTCCTACGAGCAGTACTTC,CASSYYWTRFSSYEQYF
TRBV30,NA,NA,TRBJ2-1,TGTGCCTGGAGTGAGCCAGTAGGTGAGCAGTTCTTC,CAWSEPVGEQFF
TRBV10-2,NA,NA,TRBJ2-7,TGCGCCAGCAGGACAGTATATTCCTACGAGCAGTACTTC,CASRTVYSYEQYF
TRBV16,NA,NA,TRBJ2-2,TGTGCCAGCAGCCTCGATAGCACCGGGGAGCTGTTTTTT,CASSLDSTGELFF
TRBV19,NA,NA,TRBJ1-1,TGTGCCAGTAGTTCCAGGGGCCACCCTGAAGCTTTCTTT,CASSSRGHPEAFF
TRBV7-9,NA,NA,TRBJ2-1,TGTGCCAGCAGCTCCACGAAGGACAATGAGCAGTTCTTC,CASSSTKDNEQFF